These 5 T cell receptor beta chains originate from one sample sequenced in a study of somatic mutations in cytotoxic T cells in rheumatoid arthritis (dated by TCRdb to about 2017). Libraries came from the immunoSEQ multiplex PCR assay. Drawn from immuneACCESS, this table holds only the in-frame rearrangements with V and J called that TCRdb kept. Clones are partly lost; checked studies trace under half to an unresolved V gene and leave the rest unexplained. The sample yields 4,400 or so clones; 75% to 80% were counted once. The ten biggest clones cover more than 65% of the sample. Source: CD8+ T cells sorted from blood, taken at a follow-up visit. These receptors all stem from a man between 35 and 55 years old with rheumatoid arthritis.

This clone has just one count. The V gene is TRBV13, the J gene TRBJ2-7; D call uncertain. Germline V gene data show CDR1 as PRHDT and CDR2 as FYEKMQ (reference sequence). This CDR3 contains 12 residues. V lost 0 bases to trimming and J lost 6 bases, with 6 bases between them. CDR3 bases: TGTGCCAGCAGCTTAGGTTTAACCGAGCAGTACTTC. It is translated as CASSLGLTEQYF.

This sequence joins TRBV5-4 and TRBJ2-2; 7 positions match TRBD2. The V and J ends lost 4 bases and 3 bases, in that order; junction bases with no gene match: 12. Germline CDR1 reads SGHNT; CDR2 reads YYREEE (reference sequence). The CDR3 is 17 residues long. CDR3 sequence reads: CASSRPGLVRDTGELFF. As DNA, the CDR3 is TGTGCCAGCAGCCGACCCGGACTAGTAAGGGACACCGGGGAGCTGTTTTTT. Full variable domain (rest looked up from reference TRBV5-4 and TRBJ2-2): ETGVTQSPTHLIKTRGQQVTLRCSSQSGHNTVSWYQQALGQGPQFIFQYYREEENGRGNFPPRFSGLQFPNYSSELNVNALELDDSALYLCASSRPGLVRDTGELFFGEGSRLTVL.

This clone has only a few counts. The chain carries TRBV9 and TRBJ2-3, with D hard to call. V lost 0 bases and J lost 6, with 11 bases in between. This CDR3 spans 14 amino acids. The germline gives CDR1 SGDLS, CDR2 YYNGEE. CDR3 DNA: TGTGCCAGCAGCGTAGCTTATCGGGCGGATACGCAGTATTTT. It codes for CASSVAYRADTQYF. Looking up the rest from reference TRBV9 and TRBJ2-3 gives the full variable domain: DSGVTQTPKHLITATGQRVTLRCSPRSGDLSVYWYQQSLDQGLQFLIQYYNGEERAKGNILERFSAQQFPDLHSELNLSSLELGDSALYFCASSVAYRADTQYFGPGTRLTVL.

By frequency in the sample, this clone is medium-sized (0.01 to 0.1%). The J gene is TRBJ2-7, the V gene TRBV4-1; no definite D call. This CDR3 has 13 residues. Trimming removed 0 bases from V and 6 bases from J, with 9 bases in between. The germline V gene encodes CDR1 MGHRA and CDR2 YSYEKL. CDR3 protein: CASSQEWVSEQYF. In DNA form, the CDR3 reads TGCGCCAGCAGCCAAGAATGGGTGAGCGAGCAGTACTTC.

This chain links TRBV5-4 with TRBJ2-5; the D is unclear. Trimming took off 4 bases at V and 4 bases at J, with 11 bases between the two ends. Germline CDR1 SGHNT, CDR2 YYREEE (reference sequence). This CDR3 comprises 13 residues. CDR3 loop: CASSLHPRETQYF. The CDR3 DNA is TGTGCCAGCAGCCTTCACCCTCGAGAGACCCAGTACTTC.